This TCR beta chain was recorded in a study of shared clonotypes between healthy human individuals. General study points: Rarefaction showed sorted-subset sequencing was incomplete despite large depth.

For sorted subsets, 150 to 250 ng DNA per replicate equaled some 27,000 T cell genomes. The table came from immunoSEQ multiplex PCR; TCRdb's copy has only in-frame clones and leaves some out. The table has roughly 1,100,000 clones, about 75% seen once. The germline V and J ends were trimmed by 1 base and 7 bases, with 17 bases remaining between them. Germline CDR1 and CDR2: LGHNA and YSLEER. The CDR3 is 16 amino acids. This clone appeared once. Its antigen is unknown. This chain connects TRBV4-3 to TRBJ2-1, with D perhaps matching TRBD1 (5 bases). The source material was memory CD4+ T cells sorted from blood. Sample subset: CD45RA-negative fraction. The receptor's source is a man younger than 30 in good health. CDR3 loop: CASSQVWGLFKNEQFF. CDR3 nucleotide sequence: TGCGCCAGCAGCCAAGTGTGGGGCTTGTTCAAAAATGAGCAGTTCTTC.